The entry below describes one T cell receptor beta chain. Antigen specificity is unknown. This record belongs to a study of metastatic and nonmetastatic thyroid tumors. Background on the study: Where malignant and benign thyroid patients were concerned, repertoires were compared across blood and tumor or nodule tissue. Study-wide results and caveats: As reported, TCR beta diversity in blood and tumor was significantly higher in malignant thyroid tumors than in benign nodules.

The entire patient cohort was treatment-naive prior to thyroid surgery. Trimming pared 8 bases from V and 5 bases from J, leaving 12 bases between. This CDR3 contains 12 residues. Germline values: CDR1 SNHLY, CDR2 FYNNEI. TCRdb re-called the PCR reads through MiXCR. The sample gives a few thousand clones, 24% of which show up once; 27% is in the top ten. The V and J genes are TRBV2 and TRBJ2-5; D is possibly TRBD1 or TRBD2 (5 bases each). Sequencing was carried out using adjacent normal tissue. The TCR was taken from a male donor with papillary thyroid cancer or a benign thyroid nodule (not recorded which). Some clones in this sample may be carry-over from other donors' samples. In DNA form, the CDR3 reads TGTGCCAGCTCGGGGCAAGGGGAGACCCAGTACTTC. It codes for CASSGQGETQYF. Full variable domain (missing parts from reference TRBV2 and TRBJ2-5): EPEVTQTPSHQVTQMGQEVILRCVPISNHLYFYWYRQILGQKVEFLVSFYNNEISEKSEIFDDQFSVERPDGSNFTLKIRSTKLEDSAMYFCASSGQGETQYFGPGTRLLVL.